One and the same sample provided the 10 T cell receptor beta chains below, sequenced in a study of blood T cell repertoires in COVID-19. Only in-frame clones appear in the TCRdb table, and some are missing; sequencing was by immunoSEQ multiplex PCR. The table has approximately 110,000 clones, approximately 90% seen once; the top ten hold almost 8.5%. Sequencing was performed on peripheral blood. All receptors come from a woman in her seventies who had recovered from COVID-19.

V gene TRBV10-1 combines with J gene TRBJ1-2, with D possibly TRBD1 on 5 matching bases. The germline V gene has CDR1 WNHNN and CDR2 SYGVQD (reference sequence). The CDR3 sequence is 14 residues long. The V gene lost 1 base and the J gene lost 4 bases, with 10 bases spanning the gap. In DNA, the CDR3 is TGCGCCAGCAGTGAGTTCGCAGGGTGCTATGGCTACACCTTC. This translates into CASSEFAGCYGYTF.

The rearrangement joins TRBV2 to TRBJ2-1; weak D call: TRBD1 (5 bases). CDR3 length equals 13 residues. The germline CDR1 and CDR2 sequences are SNHLY and FYNNEI. V was shortened by 0 bases and J by 13 bases, with 13 bases between the two germline ends. The CDR3 loop is CASSEAKDILQFF. Written as DNA, the CDR3 is TGTGCCAGCAGTGAAGCTAAGGACATACTCCAGTTCTTC.

The CDR3 here is CASSFLGGVFKPLHF. The DNA of the CDR3 is TGTGCCAGCAGTTTCCTCGGGGGAGTGTTCAAACCCCTCCACTTT. This chain joins TRBV28 and TRBJ1-6; D is possibly TRBD1 (5 bases). The V end lost 3 bases, the J end lost 12 bases, and 18 bases lay between the germline ends. Germline CDR1 and CDR2: MDHEN and SYDVKM. The CDR3 runs to 15 residues.

This sequence joins TRBV28 and TRBJ1-4; tentative D call: TRBD1 (5 bases). This CDR3 has 13 amino acids. Trimming stripped 6 bases from V and 3 bases from J, with 8 bases between. Germline values: CDR1 MDHEN, CDR2 SYDVKM. CDR3 loop: CASRTGPNEKLFF. In DNA, the CDR3 is TGTGCCAGCAGAACAGGCCCTAATGAAAAACTGTTTTTT.

V is TRBV5-4 and J is TRBJ2-7; the match to TRBD1 covers 8 bases. The V segment lost 5 bases and the J segment 10 bases; nucleotides outside the gene matches: 5. The CDR3 has 11 residues. Germline V gives CDR1 SGHNT, CDR2 YYREEE (reference sequence). DNA for the CDR3: TGTGCCAGCAGTTCAGGGGGCGACCAGTACTTC. Translating gives CASSSGGDQYF.

The chain uses TRBV5-1 and TRBJ2-3; 9 bases map to TRBD2. This CDR3 spans 15 amino acids. The germline V gene has CDR1 SGHRS and CDR2 YFSETQ. V gave up 0 bases and J gave up 6 bases; unmatched junction bases: 5. The CDR3 DNA reads TGCGCCAGCAGCTTGGGCCTAGCGGGATACGATACGCAGTATTTT. It specifies CASSLGLAGYDTQYF.

For this clone: Other DNA sequences in this specimen translate into the identical CDR3. CDR3 sequence (DNA): TGTGCCAGCAGTTCCAGGGGGAACTATGGCTACACCTTC. The encoded protein is CASSSRGNYGYTF. The chain combines TRBV27 with TRBJ1-2; 7 bases map to TRBD1. Per germline, CDR1 MNHEY and CDR2 SMNVEV (reference sequence). This CDR3 comprises 13 residues. Losses at the gene ends were 4 bases for V and 2 bases for J; bases not matched to a gene: 1.

The chain has TRBV5-6 and TRBJ2-1; the match to TRBD2 covers 14 bases. Per germline, CDR1 SGHDT and CDR2 YYEEEE. The CDR3 has 14 residues. The V segment lost 4 bases and the J segment 10 bases; nucleotides outside the gene matches: 4. The CDR3 sequence: CASSPGLAGAEQFF. DNA for the CDR3: TGTGCCAGCAGCCCGGGACTAGCGGGAGCCGAGCAGTTCTTC.

The rearrangement uses TRBV4-2 and TRBJ2-3; 11 bases are shared with TRBD2. CDR1 and CDR2 (germline): LGHNA, YNFKEQ. The V and J ends lost 3 bases and 3 bases, in that order; junction bases with no gene match: 5. This CDR3 has 16 amino acids. The CDR3 region has the DNA TGTGCCAGCAGCCAGCAGACTAGCGGGATAACAGATACGCAGTATTTT. Amino acids: CASSQQTSGITDTQYF.

The V gene is TRBV11-2, the J gene TRBJ2-2; 9 bases fit TRBD2. The CDR3 sequence is 18 residues long. V lost 2 bases, J lost 1 base, and 8 bases stayed unmatched. The germline gives CDR1 SGHAT, CDR2 FQNNGV. The DNA for the CDR3 is TGTGCCAGCAGCTTAAGTCTCGCGGGAGGGGGGAACACCGGGGAGCTGTTTTTT. This encodes CASSLSLAGGGNTGELFF.